These 13 T cell receptor beta chains share one sample of origin, sequenced in a study of blood T cells in healthy people across ages. PCR was performed a second time for about 6 to 12 cycles using a sample-barcoded 5' primer and a J-beta primer mix. TCRdb ran MiXCR on the 5' RACE reads and lists one entry per CDR3 protein. The data hold approximately 1,000,000 distinct CDR3 sequences, with 40% to 55% observed a single time. Sequencing was carried out using blood. The receptors come from a woman aged 55-75 years in good health.

This clonotype has only a few counts. The chain is built from TRBV20-1 and TRBJ1-4; D perhaps matches TRBD1 (6 bases). The length of the CDR3 is 14 residues. Looked up from germline, CDR1 is DFQATT and CDR2 is SNEGSKA (reference sequence). The V end lost 6 bases, the J end lost 3 bases, and 14 bases lay between the germline ends. CDR3 region: CSASLGAANEKLFF. The CDR3 DNA follows: TGCAGTGCGAGTTTGGGGGCGGCTAATGAAAAACTGTTTTTT.

The table lists this clonotype with a few counts. V and J are TRBV6-5 and TRBJ2-3, with 11 bases that match TRBD2. Germline trimming cut 4 bases from V and 1 base from J; bases unmatched to any gene: 4. This CDR3 region has 16 residues. Germline V CDR1 and CDR2: MNHEY, SVGAGI. In DNA, the CDR3 is TGTGCCAGCAGTTCACTACTAGCGGGAGGCACAGATACGCAGTATTTT. Protein product: CASSSLLAGGTDTQYF.

The chain joins TRBV20-1 to TRBJ2-3; 7 nucleotides match TRBD2. The CDR3 sequence is 15 residues long. V shed 6 bases and J 0 bases; nucleotides not matched to a gene: 9. Germline CDR1 DFQATT, CDR2 SNEGSKA (reference sequence). For the CDR3, the DNA is TGCAGTGCGACTAAACGGGAGGCAAGCACAGATACGCAGTATTTT. It specifies CSATKREASTDTQYF.

The V call is TRBV7-2, the J call TRBJ1-1, with a tentative D call TRBD1 (5 bases). The germline V and J ends were trimmed by 1 base and 2 bases, with 17 bases remaining between them. The germline gives CDR1 SGHTA, CDR2 FQGNSA. The CDR3 sequence is 17 residues long. The CDR3 loop reads CASSLEGWGVVNTEAFF. As DNA, the CDR3 is TGTGCCAGCAGCTTAGAGGGGTGGGGGGTCGTAAACACTGAAGCTTTCTTT.

This clonotype has only one observation. V and J are TRBV5-1 and TRBJ2-1; D unresolved. V was pared by 4 bases and J by 9 bases, with 14 bases between. The CDR3 has 13 residues. Germline V gene lookup returns CDR1 SGHRS and CDR2 YFSETQ. CDR3 in DNA: TGCGCCAGCAGCAACGCGGCGATGAGTGAGCAGTTCTTC. Translated, it gives CASSNAAMSEQFF.

The V gene is TRBV12-3 or TRBV12-4, the J gene TRBJ2-1; D is ambiguous. The CDR3 extends over 15 amino acids. Trimming took 3 bases from V and 0 from J, leaving 9 bases between them. The CDR3 nucleotides read TGTGCCAGCAGTTTTGCCGCGAGCTCCTACAATGAGCAGTTCTTC. This gives the protein CASSFAASSYNEQFF.

The table lists this clonotype with a few counts. The genes are TRBV6-2 or TRBV6-3 and TRBJ1-1; 7 positions agree with TRBD1. V shed 0 bases and J 0 bases; nucleotides not matched to a gene: 7. Germline CDR1 is MNHEY and CDR2 is SVGEGT. The CDR3 consists of 17 residues. CDR3 sequence: CASSYSSGTEVNTEAFF. In DNA, the CDR3 is TGTGCCAGCAGTTACTCGAGCGGGACAGAGGTGAACACTGAAGCTTTCTTT.

The table lists this clonotype with many counts. The V gene is TRBV20-1, the J gene TRBJ2-1, with TRBD2 as a possible D gene (5 bases). Trimming shortened V by 5 bases and J by 2 bases, and 10 bases separated the two germline ends. From germline, CDR1 is DFQATT and CDR2 SNEGSKA (reference sequence). The CDR3 sequence is 13 residues long. This chain's CDR3 is CSAGSAPYNEQFF. The CDR3 region has the DNA TGCAGTGCTGGTAGCGCCCCCTACAATGAGCAGTTCTTC.

V usage is TRBV9 and J usage is TRBJ1-2; TRBD1 might be the D (6 bases). Germline CDR1 and CDR2: SGDLS and YYNGEE. The CDR3 has 18 amino acids. Trimming stripped 3 bases from V and 0 bases from J, with 21 bases between. The CDR3 is CASSGTRGSMTPNYGYTF. The CDR3 bases are TGTGCCAGCAGCGGCACCAGGGGATCGATGACGCCTAACTATGGCTACACCTTC.

This clonotype was recorded a few times. This chain uses TRBV28 with TRBJ2-7; 8 positions agree with TRBD2. CDR1 and CDR2 (germline): MDHEN, SYDVKM. CDR3 length: 16 amino acids. V was pared by 6 bases and J by 4 bases, with 14 bases of the junction left unmatched. In DNA, the CDR3 is TGTGCCAGCAGCCCTCATGTCGGGGGGGGGAAATACGAGCAGTACTTC. Translated: CASSPHVGGGKYEQYF.

This clonotype was detected a few times. The chain links TRBV28 to TRBJ1-2; perhaps TRBD1 as D (6 bases). The germline CDR1 and CDR2 sequences are MDHEN and SYDVKM. V lost 6 bases and J lost 7, with 15 bases in between. This CDR3 has 13 residues. The CDR3 region is CASSLEIGGGYTF. The CDR3 DNA reads TGTGCCAGCAGCTTAGAGATAGGGGGTGGCTACACCTTC.

This clonotype appeared many times. This chain uses TRBV29-1 with TRBJ2-7, with 9 positions matching TRBD1. Germline CDR1 and CDR2: SQVTM and ANQGSEA. CDR3 length: 13 residues. V lost 5 bases, J lost 7 bases, and 9 bases stayed unmatched. CDR3 nucleotide sequence: TGCAGCGTTCACAGGGGGCAAGGCACAGAGCAGTACTTC. Translating gives CSVHRGQGTEQYF.

V gene TRBV4-1 combines with J gene TRBJ2-1; D gene unclear. The CDR3 contains 15 residues. Trimming left V 7 bases short and J 10 bases short, with 23 bases between. The germline CDR1 and CDR2 sequences are MGHRA and YSYEKL. Here the CDR3 DNA reads TGCGCCAGCACCTCAGACGTGAGCCCGGATGAGGAGCAGTTCTTC. Encoded protein: CASTSDVSPDEEQFF.